Included here is one T cell receptor (beta chain) sequence, with context. This sample is drawn from a study of blood T cell repertoires in COVID-19. Overall study context: In each case, the material was cDNA or gDNA derived from T cells, B-cell-depleted T cells, or PBMCs.

This CDR3 is built from 14 residues. Germline V gene data show CDR1 as SQVTM and CDR2 as ANQGSEA. V shed 6 bases, J shed 2 bases, and the junction held 9 bases outside the gene matches. Authors' processing steps: Reference gene primer amplification gave nucleated cell count estimates. Repertoires were generated with immunoSEQ multiplex PCR, while TCRdb's copy carries only in-frame clones and drops some. V, J and clone size are those of that table, while D and trimming were read from the DNA. The sample holds roughly 180,000 clones, roughly 81% seen once. This sequence joins TRBV29-1 and TRBJ2-5, with 7 bases fitting TRBD1. The material sequenced was peripheral blood. The clonotype comes from a man aged 35-49 years who had recovered from COVID-19. CDR3 in amino acids: CSVVSGQSQETQYF. For the CDR3, the DNA is TGCAGCGTGGTCTCGGGACAGTCTCAAGAGACCCAGTACTTC.